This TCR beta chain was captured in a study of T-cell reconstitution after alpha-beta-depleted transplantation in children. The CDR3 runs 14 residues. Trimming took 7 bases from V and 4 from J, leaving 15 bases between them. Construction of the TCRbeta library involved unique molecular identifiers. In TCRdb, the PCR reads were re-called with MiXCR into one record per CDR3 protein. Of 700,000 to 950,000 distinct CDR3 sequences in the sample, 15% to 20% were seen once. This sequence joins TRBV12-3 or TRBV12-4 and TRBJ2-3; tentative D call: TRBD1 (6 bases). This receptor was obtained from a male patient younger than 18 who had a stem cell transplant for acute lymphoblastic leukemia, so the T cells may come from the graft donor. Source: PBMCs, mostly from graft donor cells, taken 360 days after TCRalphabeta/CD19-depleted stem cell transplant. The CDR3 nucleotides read TGTGCCAGCACCCTCGGACCAGGGGCAGATACGCAGTATTTT. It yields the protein CASTLGPGADTQYF.